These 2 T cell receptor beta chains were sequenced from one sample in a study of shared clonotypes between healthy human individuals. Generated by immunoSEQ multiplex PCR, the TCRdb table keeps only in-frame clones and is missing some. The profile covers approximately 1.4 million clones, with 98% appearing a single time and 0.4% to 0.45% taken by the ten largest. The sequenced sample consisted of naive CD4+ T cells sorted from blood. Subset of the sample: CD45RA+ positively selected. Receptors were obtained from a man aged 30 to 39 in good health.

CDR3 sequence (DNA): TGCGCCAGCAGCATTGGACAGGGGGCTGGAAACACCATATATTTT. It is translated as CASSIGQGAGNTIYF. The genes are TRBV5-1 and TRBJ1-3; TRBD1 matches at 10 bases. The length of the CDR3 is 15 residues. V shed 4 bases, J shed 2 bases, and the junction held 3 bases outside the gene matches. Germline CDR1 is SGHRS and CDR2 is YFSETQ.

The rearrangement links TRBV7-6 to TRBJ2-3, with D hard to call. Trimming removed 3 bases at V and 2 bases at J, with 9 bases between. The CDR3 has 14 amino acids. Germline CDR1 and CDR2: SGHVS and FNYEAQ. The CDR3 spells CASSFGPATDTQYF. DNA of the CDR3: TGTGCCAGCAGCTTCGGACCCGCCACAGATACGCAGTATTTT.